This T cell receptor (beta chain) is drawn from a study of glioma-infiltrating T cells after dendritic cell vaccination. This clone was seen only a few times. Time point reported: after dendritic cell vaccination, including at tumor progression/relapse. This CDR3 region has 14 residues. V was trimmed by 3 bases and J by 5 bases, leaving 13 bases between them. Looked up from germline, CDR1 is SGHVS and CDR2 is FQNEAQ. This table comes from immunoSEQ multiplex PCR, and its TCRdb copy is limited to in-frame clones, with some not included. Of about 64,000 clones listed, 86% were seen once; the top ten hold 9.5% to 13%.

V usage is TRBV7-8 and J usage is TRBJ2-5, with D perhaps matching TRBD2 (7 bases). The specimen was blood, collected after dendritic cell vaccination. The receptor comes from a human donor with glioblastoma. The CDR3 DNA is TGTGCCAGCAGCTTTTGGGAGGGGGACGAGACCCAGTACTTC. This gives the protein CASSFWEGDETQYF. Using reference TRBV7-8 and TRBJ2-5 for the parts outside the CDR3, the full variable domain is GAGVSQSPRYKVAKRGQDVALRCDPISGHVSLFWYQQALGQGPEFLTYFQNEAQLDKSGLPSDRFFAERPEGSVSTLKIQRTQQEDSAVYLCASSFWEGDETQYFGPGTRLLVL.